The 25 T cell receptor beta chains below come from one sample, sequenced in a study of blood T cell repertoires in COVID-19. Using immunoSEQ multiplex PCR, the repertoire was profiled, and TCRdb retains in-frame clones only, with some absent. The sample lists about 160,000 clones, roughly 93% occurring once. Sequences were obtained from peripheral blood. The receptors come from a woman in her forties or fifties with acute or convalescent COVID-19.

The chain uses TRBV12-3 or TRBV12-4 and TRBJ1-2, with 7 bases identical to TRBD1. V shed 8 bases and J 8 bases; nucleotides not matched to a gene: 11. The CDR3 covers 13 residues. The CDR3 reads CASRITGVEGYTF. The CDR3 region has the DNA TGTGCCAGCCGTATTACAGGGGTTGAGGGCTACACCTTC.

This clone was counted once. The chain links TRBV29-1 to TRBJ1-2, with D perhaps matching TRBD1 (6 bases). V lost 5 bases to trimming and J lost 2 bases, with 12 bases between them. Germline V gene data show CDR1 as SQVTM and CDR2 as ANQGSEA. CDR3 length: 13 amino acids. The CDR3, as DNA: TGCAGCGTTACCCCACAGGGAAACTATGGCTACACCTTC. Protein product: CSVTPQGNYGYTF.

As concerns this clone: Within the sample, other DNA sequences also encode this same CDR3. The chain recombines TRBV2 with TRBJ1-3, with D maybe TRBD1 (5 bases). Trimming pared 6 bases from V and 0 bases from J, leaving 12 bases between. This CDR3 contains 15 residues. Germline lookup yields CDR1 SNHLY and CDR2 FYNNEI. The CDR3 reads CASSLDSSSGNTIYF. The CDR3 DNA follows: TGTGCCAGCAGCCTCGACAGTAGCTCTGGAAACACCATATATTTT.

The chain is built from TRBV6-6 and TRBJ2-7; the match to TRBD2 covers 12 bases. Per germline, CDR1 MNHNY and CDR2 SVGAGI (reference sequence). V shed 7 bases, J shed 6 bases, and the junction held 7 bases outside the gene matches. The CDR3 has 14 amino acids. The CDR3 coding sequence is TGTGCCAGCACCCGGGCTAGCGGGAGGGCCGAGCAGTACTTC. It yields the protein CASTRASGRAEQYF.

The genes are TRBV19 and TRBJ1-2, with 8 bases lining up with TRBD1. CDR1 is LNHDA, CDR2 SQIVND, per germline (reference sequence). The CDR3 sequence is 14 residues long. Trimming at V came to 3 bases and at J to 7 bases, leaving 7 bases not matched to a gene. This chain's CDR3 is CASSISQGALGYTF. The DNA for the CDR3 is TGTGCCAGTAGTATTAGTCAGGGGGCGCTTGGCTACACCTTC.

The genes are TRBV11-3 and TRBJ2-3; D is possibly TRBD1 (6 bases). This CDR3 contains 14 residues. V lost 5 bases to trimming and J lost 5 bases, with 14 bases between them. Germline V gives CDR1 SGHNT, CDR2 YENEEA. The CDR3 loop reads CASSQGTVGDTQYF. DNA of the CDR3: TGTGCCAGCAGCCAGGGGACCGTGGGAGATACGCAGTATTTT.

The chain carries TRBV18 and TRBJ1-1; weak D call: TRBD1 (5 bases). This CDR3 is built from 16 residues. Deletions cut 3 bases from V and 4 bases from J, with 18 bases between. CDR1 and CDR2 (germline): KGHSH, LQKENI. The CDR3 DNA follows: TGTGCCAGCTCACCCTCGGGGGGTCCGATGGGCACTGAAGCTTTCTTT. Translation: CASSPSGGPMGTEAFF.

Details on this clone: The sample carries other DNA sequences with the same CDR3. The rearrangement joins TRBV18 to TRBJ1-2; D possibly corresponds to TRBD1 (5 bases). Germline V gene sequence: CDR1 KGHSH, CDR2 LQKENI. V was shortened by 3 bases and J by 3 bases, with 8 bases between the two germline ends. This CDR3 region has 13 residues. This CDR3 is CASSPTGDYGYTF. CDR3 in DNA: TGTGCCAGCTCACCTACAGGAGACTATGGCTACACCTTC. The full variable domain, its missing parts supplied by reference TRBV18 and TRBJ1-2, is NAGVMQNPRHLVRRRGQEARLRCSPMKGHSHVYWYRQLPEEGLKFMVYLQKENIIDESGMPKERFSAEFPKEGPSILRIQQVVRGDSAAYFCASSPTGDYGYTFGSGTRLTVV.

This chain uses TRBV7-8 with TRBJ2-7, with D possibly matching TRBD1 (5 bases). Trimming stripped 0 bases from V and 0 bases from J, with 9 bases between. The CDR3 totals 15 residues. Germline lookup yields CDR1 SGHVS and CDR2 FQNEAQ. The CDR3, as DNA: TGTGCCAGCAGCTTAGCAATTGACAGCTCCTACGAGCAGTACTTC. It encodes CASSLAIDSSYEQYF.

The V call is TRBV11-3, the J call TRBJ2-2; D is unresolved. The V gene's germline CDR1 is SGHNT and CDR2 YENEEA. This CDR3 is built from 14 residues. V was cut by 5 bases and J by 3 bases, with 10 bases left in between. CDR3 loop: CASSPGEYTGELFF. Here the CDR3 DNA reads TGTGCCAGCAGCCCAGGTGAATACACCGGGGAGCTGTTTTTT.

This rearrangement joins TRBV25-1 to TRBJ1-2, with D possibly TRBD1 on 5 matching bases. CDR1 and CDR2 from the germline V gene are MGHDK and SYGVNS. This CDR3 comprises 15 residues. Trimming shortened V by 1 base and J by 6 bases, and 15 bases separated the two germline ends. The CDR3 nucleotides read TGTGCCAGCAGTGAATTTGGCGGGACTCGAGATGGCTACACCTTC. Its translation: CASSEFGGTRDGYTF.

This chain's CDR3 is CASSLNMPGQLLFF. Here the CDR3 DNA reads TGTGCCAGCAGCTTAAATATGCCGGGACAGCTACTGTTTTTT. The chain recombines TRBV7-2 with TRBJ1-4, with TRBD1 matching 7 bases. The CDR3 has 14 amino acids. Losses at the gene ends were 2 bases for V and 13 bases for J; bases not matched to a gene: 10. Germline assignment: CDR1 SGHTA and CDR2 FQGNSA.

This clone showed up just a few times. V and J are TRBV28 and TRBJ2-3; 12 nucleotides align to TRBD2. From germline, CDR1 is MDHEN and CDR2 SYDVKM. Trimming removed 6 bases from V and 3 bases from J; junction bases left unmatched: 4. The CDR3 covers 15 residues. CDR3 nucleotides: TGTGCCAGCAGGACTAGCGGGAGAAGGACAGATACGCAGTATTTT. It encodes CASRTSGRRTDTQYF.

The V call is TRBV19, the J call TRBJ1-5; possibly TRBD1 for D (5 bases). Germline lookup yields CDR1 LNHDA and CDR2 SQIVND (reference sequence). CDR3 length equals 15 residues. V was clipped by 7 bases and J by 0 bases, with 13 bases between them. CDR3 bases: TGTGCCAGTACCATGGGGGGATATAGCAATCAGCCCCAGCATTTT. This sequence encodes CASTMGGYSNQPQHF.

The chain links TRBV28 to TRBJ1-2; the D gene is possibly TRBD1 (6 bases). The V gene lost 10 bases and the J gene lost 8 bases, with 14 bases spanning the gap. The CDR3 is 11 amino acids. CDR1 MDHEN and CDR2 SYDVKM come from the germline V gene. CDR3 loop: CATSGVVGYTF. In DNA, the CDR3 is TGTGCCACCTCAGGGGTGGTCGGCTACACCTTC.

The genes are TRBV4-3 and TRBJ2-3, with a tentative D call TRBD1 (6 bases). Germline CDR1 LGHNA, CDR2 YSLEER. The V end was cut by 1 base, the J end by 1 base, with 12 bases between. The CDR3 is made up of 16 amino acids. The CDR3 here is CASSQAGAIGTDTQYF. For the CDR3, the DNA is TGCGCCAGCAGCCAAGCAGGGGCCATAGGCACAGATACGCAGTATTTT.

The chain carries TRBV30 and TRBJ1-2; a weak D match, TRBD1 (5 bases). V was shortened by 3 bases and J by 6 bases, with 11 bases between the two germline ends. There are 12 residues in the CDR3. Germline CDR1 and CDR2: GTSNPN and SVGIG (reference sequence). CDR3 coding DNA: TGTGCCTGGAGCGAGGGGAGGCATGGCTACACCTTC. Translated: CAWSEGRHGYTF.

The genes are TRBV6-5 and TRBJ1-2; a possible D gene is TRBD1 (6 bases). Germline loops: CDR1 MNHEY, CDR2 SVGAGI. V was cut by 7 bases and J by 2 bases, with 11 bases left in between. The CDR3 extends over 13 amino acids. The CDR3 loop reads CASTGTSNYGYTF. The CDR3 nucleotides read TGTGCCAGCACCGGGACATCCAACTATGGCTACACCTTC.

This clone has just one count. This chain joins TRBV6-5 and TRBJ1-2; perhaps TRBD1 as D (5 bases). CDR3 length: 14 residues. The V end lost 6 bases, the J end lost 3 bases, and 14 bases lay between the germline ends. Germline V lookup: CDR1 MNHEY, CDR2 SVGAGI. CDR3 nucleotides: TGTGCCAGCAGCCAGTTGGACACCTACTATGGCTACACCTTC. This translates into CASSQLDTYYGYTF.

The DNA for the CDR3 is TGTGCCAGTAGTAGCGGGGACAGGGGGAACGAGCAGTACTTC. Protein sequence: CASSSGDRGNEQYF. The chain combines TRBV19 with TRBJ2-7, with 11 bases identical to TRBD1. Per the germline V gene, CDR1 is LNHDA and CDR2 is SQIVND (reference sequence). The CDR3 runs 14 residues. With V trimmed by 4 bases and J by 5 bases, 4 bases remained unmatched. Combining the CDR3 with reference TRBV19 and TRBJ2-7 gives the whole variable domain DGGITQSPKYLFRKEGQNVTLSCEQNLNHDAMYWYRQDPGQGLRLIYYSQIVNDFQKGDIAEGYSVSREKKESFPLTVTSAQKNPTAFYLCASSSGDRGNEQYFGPGTRLTVT.

V is TRBV2 and J is TRBJ2-7; 9 nucleotides agree with TRBD1. CDR3 length: 15 residues. Per germline, CDR1 SNHLY and CDR2 FYNNEI. Trimming took 6 bases from V and 4 from J; bases not matched to a gene: 10. The CDR3 is CASSANRDRAYEQYF. In nucleotides, the CDR3 is TGTGCCAGCAGCGCCAACCGGGACAGGGCTTACGAGCAGTACTTC.

V gene TRBV27 combines with J gene TRBJ1-5, with D perhaps TRBD1 (5 bases). Germline CDR1 and CDR2: MNHEY and SMNVEV (reference sequence). CDR3 length: 12 residues. The V end lost 5 bases, the J end lost 9 bases, and 11 bases lay between the germline ends. The CDR3 DNA reads as TGTGCCAGCAGTCCAGGGTTCCCGCCCCAGCATTTT. This sequence encodes CASSPGFPPQHF.

The chain couples TRBV4-3 to TRBJ2-1, with 10 positions matching TRBD1. The V segment lost 6 bases and the J segment 6 bases; nucleotides outside the gene matches: 26. Germline V gene sequence: CDR1 LGHNA, CDR2 YSLEER. This CDR3 is 21 amino acids long. The CDR3 sequence: CASSPRLGTGERRLKGNEQFF. In DNA form, the CDR3 reads TGCGCCAGCAGTCCAAGATTAGGGACAGGGGAACGGCGGCTCAAAGGCAATGAGCAGTTCTTC.

This clone was seen only once. The chain joins TRBV9 to TRBJ1-1; 9 bases align to TRBD1. CDR3 size: 16 residues. Germline assignment: CDR1 SGDLS and CDR2 YYNGEE. J was trimmed by 1 base and V by 3 bases; bases with no gene match: 7. CDR3 region: CASSAGTGIGNTEAFF. CDR3 DNA: TGTGCCAGCAGCGCCGGGACAGGGATCGGGAACACTGAAGCTTTCTTT.

This clone was detected only once. This chain connects TRBV12-3 or TRBV12-4 to TRBJ1-1, with D perhaps matching TRBD1 (5 bases). This CDR3 is 12 amino acids long. The ends were cut back, 3 bases at V and 10 bases at J, with 12 bases in the middle. The CDR3: CASSFGAVGAFF. Written as DNA, the CDR3 is TGTGCCAGCAGTTTTGGGGCAGTGGGAGCTTTCTTT.